Listed below are T cell receptor beta chains from one sample, sequenced in a study of blood T cell repertoires in COVID-19. The assay was immunoSEQ multiplex PCR, and TCRdb's table has in-frame clones only and misses some. The sample lists about 480,000 clones; approximately 88% were seen once. Sequencing was performed on PBMCs or T cells enriched from blood (not recorded which). The source of these receptors is a woman aged 40 to 50 who had recovered from COVID-19. Both conserved end residues are trimmed from each CDR3. Each record gives: clone size, J gene, V gene, CDR3 protein. The listing skips clone size in some rows; elsewhere it reads once, few, many or a size class.

few TRBJ2-7 TRBV30 AWSRGGGSYEQY
NA TRBJ2-1 TRBV19 ASSTLAGGSRNEQF
NA TRBJ1-5 TRBV2 ASSDRGVGQPQH
NA TRBJ1-3 TRBV2 ASRPTGGSGNTIY
once TRBJ1-5 TRBV4-1 ASSPYGGLQPQH
once TRBJ2-7 TRBV12-2 ASRLHGINYEQY
once TRBJ2-7 TRBV9 ASSPRLAGVPYEQY
NA TRBJ1-4 TRBV7-9 ASSGDSWRKLF
NA TRBJ2-7 TRBV5-8 ASSFGSASYEQY
NA TRBJ1-3 TRBV2 ASSGGGNTIY
NA TRBJ2-1 TRBV11-2 ASSLRGRASTNEQF
NA TRBJ2-7 TRBV27 ASSLSRGSSYEQY
few TRBJ2-3 TRBV11-3 ASSTGSSGSTDTQY
NA TRBJ1-1 TRBV7-8 ASSPGREGAKGTEAF
NA TRBJ2-5 TRBV6-5 ASSYSTGGETQY
once TRBJ1-5 TRBV19 ASRGEGDQPQH
NA TRBJ1-1 TRBV7-2 ASSLRQPNTEAF
NA TRBJ1-2 TRBV2 ASSSDRGHGYT
NA TRBJ1-3 TRBV12-3/TRBV12-4 ASSGFSGNTIY
NA TRBJ1-1 TRBV5-8 ASSWGGATEAF
NA TRBJ1-1 TRBV4-2 ASSQGVLNTEAF
NA TRBJ2-7 TRBV11-3 ASSLRDRSYEQY
NA TRBJ1-5 TRBV12-1 ASSLIGTGSAPQH
NA TRBJ1-4 TRBV5-1 ASSPAVGEKLF
NA TRBJ1-1 TRBV7-8 ASSLNRGQIEAF
NA TRBJ2-1 TRBV6-4 ASSKRAGPSYNEQF
NA TRBJ1-5 TRBV25-1 ASSDGQGYQPQH
NA TRBJ2-5 TRBV7-9 ASSSRTSGRQETQY
NA TRBJ2-7 TRBV24-1 ATSDGTLGSRY
NA TRBJ2-3 TRBV19 ASSIVGRQGTDTQY
few TRBJ1-3 TRBV11-2 ASSLDTSSGNTIY
NA TRBJ2-1 TRBV12-5 ASGVAALSYNEQF
NA TRBJ2-3 TRBV7-6 ASSLEIAGVPDTQY
NA TRBJ2-2 TRBV29-1 SVLRDTLDGELF
NA TRBJ2-1 TRBV7-9 ASSLTSGEVNEQF
NA TRBJ1-2 TRBV28 ASSLADRLNYGYT
once TRBJ1-1 TRBV20-1 SAFGTVEAF
NA TRBJ2-5 TRBV7-9 ASSLLETQY
once TRBJ1-2 TRBV9 ASSVAEDRSYGYT
once TRBJ1-2 TRBV4-2 ASSQERRGYT
NA TRBJ1-1 TRBV27 ASSLHRGGEAF
NA TRBJ1-4 TRBV7-2 ASSLAGGTNEKLF
once TRBJ2-7 TRBV5-5 ASSKLLGNYEQY
NA TRBJ2-2 TRBV5-5 ASSLSPGGLVNTGELF
NA TRBJ1-3 TRBV7-9 ASNPGQAISGNTIY
NA TRBJ2-5 TRBV27 ASSQGGLAGVFQETQY
NA TRBJ1-3 TRBV10-3 AISPQGQGNTIY
NA TRBJ2-5 TRBV19 ASRTGNQETQY
NA TRBJ1-6 TRBV27 ASSSSGRGGSPLH
NA TRBJ1-2 TRBV28 ASSLGERSYGYT
once TRBJ2-3 TRBV19 ASSMDRVRLRTDTQY
NA TRBJ1-4 TRBV7-9 ASSFGTENEKLF
NA TRBJ2-7 TRBV27 ASSLSSDPSYEQY
few TRBJ1-1 TRBV5-1 ASSLVDMNTEAF
NA TRBJ1-6 TRBV9 ASSVAGDRGPLH
once TRBJ2-3 TRBV7-6 ASSPTSFLADTDTQY
NA TRBJ1-2 TRBV7-9 ASSRWEAVRGYT
NA TRBJ1-2 TRBV27 ASSPGPQGDGYT
NA TRBJ1-1 TRBV28 ASSFSVRKNTEAF